This T cell receptor (beta chain) is from a study of tumor and adjacent non-tumor tissue in lung cancer. The template was RNA from unsorted bulk tissue. As concerns this clonotype: The target antigen is unknown. This may come from a read error, since a much larger clone is one base off. Lacking the conserved final phenylalanine or tryptophan, this CDR3 likely reflects a read error.

A modified ARM-PCR protocol with three rounds of nested PCR amplified TCRbeta. One entry per CDR3 protein, called by TCRdb with MiXCR from the multiplex PCR reads. The table has 200,000 or so distinct CDR3 sequences, about 71% seen once; the top ten hold approximately 25%. Study-wide results and limits: Tumor tissue had significantly higher TCR diversity than normal lung.

Trimming took off 8 bases at V and 1 base at J, with 9 bases between the two ends. The CDR3 consists of 12 residues. Germline CDR1 is MNHNY and CDR2 is SVGAGI (reference sequence). This rearrangement joins TRBV6-6 to TRBJ2-7; possibly TRBD1 or TRBD2 for D (5 bases each). Sequences were obtained from lung tumor tissue. This sequence originates from a man in his sixties with non-small cell lung cancer. The CDR3 DNA is TGTGCCAGCGAGGGGTCTTCCTACGAGCAGTACTCC. Residues: CASEGSSYEQYS.